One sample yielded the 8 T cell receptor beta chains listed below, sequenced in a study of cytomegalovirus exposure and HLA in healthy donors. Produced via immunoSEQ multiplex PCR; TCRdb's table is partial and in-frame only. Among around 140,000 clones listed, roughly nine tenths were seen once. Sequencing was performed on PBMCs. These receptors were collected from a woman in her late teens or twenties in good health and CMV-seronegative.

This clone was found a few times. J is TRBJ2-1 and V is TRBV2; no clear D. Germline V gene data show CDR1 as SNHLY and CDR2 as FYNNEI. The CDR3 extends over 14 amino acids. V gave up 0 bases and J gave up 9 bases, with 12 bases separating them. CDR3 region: CASSEALSTGEQFF. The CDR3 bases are TGTGCCAGCAGTGAAGCTCTTTCAACGGGTGAGCAGTTCTTC.

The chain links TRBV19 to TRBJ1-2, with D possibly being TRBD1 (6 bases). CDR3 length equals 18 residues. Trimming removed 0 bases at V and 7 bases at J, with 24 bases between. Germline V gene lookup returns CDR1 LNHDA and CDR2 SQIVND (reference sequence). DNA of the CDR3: TGTGCCAGTAGTATAGATGAAGAGGAAGGGACACTCGAACGTGGCTACACCTTC. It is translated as CASSIDEEEGTLERGYTF.

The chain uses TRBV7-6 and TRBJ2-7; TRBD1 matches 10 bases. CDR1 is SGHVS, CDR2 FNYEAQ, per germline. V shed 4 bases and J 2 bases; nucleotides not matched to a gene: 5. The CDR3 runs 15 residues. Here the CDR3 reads CASSYEGQGAYEQYF. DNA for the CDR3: TGTGCCAGCAGCTACGAAGGACAGGGGGCCTACGAGCAGTACTTC.

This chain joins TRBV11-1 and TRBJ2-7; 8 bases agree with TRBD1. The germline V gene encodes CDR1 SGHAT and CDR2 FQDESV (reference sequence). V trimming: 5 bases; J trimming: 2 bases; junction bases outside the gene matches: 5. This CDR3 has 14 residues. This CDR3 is CASSHGQGPYEQYF. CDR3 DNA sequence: TGTGCCAGCAGCCATGGACAGGGTCCCTACGAGCAGTACTTC.

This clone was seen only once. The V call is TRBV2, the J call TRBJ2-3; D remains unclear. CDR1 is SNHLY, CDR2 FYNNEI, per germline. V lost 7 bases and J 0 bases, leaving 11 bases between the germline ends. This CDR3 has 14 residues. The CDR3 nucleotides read TGTGCCAGCACTAAAATTTCTAGCACAGATACGCAGTATTTT. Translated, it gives CASTKISSTDTQYF.

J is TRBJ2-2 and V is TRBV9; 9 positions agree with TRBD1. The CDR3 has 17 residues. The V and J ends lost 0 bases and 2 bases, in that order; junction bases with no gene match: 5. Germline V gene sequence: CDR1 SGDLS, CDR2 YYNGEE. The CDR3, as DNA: TGTGCCAGCAGCGTAGCCCGGGACAGGGCTAACACCGGGGAGCTGTTTTTT. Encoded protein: CASSVARDRANTGELFF.

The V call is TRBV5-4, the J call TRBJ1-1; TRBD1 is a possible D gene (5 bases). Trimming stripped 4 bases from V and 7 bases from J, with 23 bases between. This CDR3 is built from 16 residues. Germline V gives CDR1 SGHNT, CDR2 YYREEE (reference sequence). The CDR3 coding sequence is TGTGCCAGCAGCGGGGCTGGCGGCGCCGCAACAGTTGAAGCTTTCTTT. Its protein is CASSGAGGAATVEAFF.

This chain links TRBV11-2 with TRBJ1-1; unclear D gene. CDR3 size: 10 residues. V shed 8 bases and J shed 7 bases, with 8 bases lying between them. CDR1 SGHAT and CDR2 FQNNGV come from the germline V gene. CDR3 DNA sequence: TGTGCCAGCGGCGGGATTGAAGCTTTCTTT. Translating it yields CASGGIEAFF.